This T cell receptor beta chain is from a study of T cells in Graves' hyperthyroidism and ophthalmopathy. Study summary: Peripheral blood draws took place at initial diagnosis, ahead of any treatment. Study-wide results and limits: Most expanded thyroid clonotypes above 0.001 recurred in blood.

This clonotype was seen ten or more times. What it recognizes is unknown. RNA transcripts yielded amplified TCR beta CDR3 regions. RT-PCR in the first round (using the HTBI primer set) targeted the TCR CDR3. TCRdb called the multiplex PCR reads again in MiXCR, with one record for every CDR3 protein. This sample yields around 340,000 distinct CDR3 sequences, of which about 14% are seen a single time; about 22% belongs to the top ten. Germline V gene lookup returns CDR1 SGHRS and CDR2 YFSETQ. The ends lost 3 bases at V and 6 bases at J; junction bases unmatched: 9. This CDR3 has 16 residues. The chain recombines TRBV5-1 with TRBJ1-5, with 10 bases that match TRBD1. The TCR sequence derives from a woman aged 25 to 45 with Graves' hyperthyroidism. Material for sequencing was blood. CDR3 coding DNA: TGCGCCAGCAGCTCCGGGACAGGGGAATCAAGTCAGCCCCAGCATTTT. Its translation: CASSSGTGESSQPQHF. Based on the CDR3 plus reference TRBV5-1 and TRBJ1-5, the full variable domain is KAGVTQTPRYLIKTRGQQVTLSCSPISGHRSVSWYQQTPGQGLQFLFEYFSETQRNKGNFPGRFSGRQFSNSRSEMNVSTLELGDSALYLCASSSGTGESSQPQHFGDGTRLSIL.